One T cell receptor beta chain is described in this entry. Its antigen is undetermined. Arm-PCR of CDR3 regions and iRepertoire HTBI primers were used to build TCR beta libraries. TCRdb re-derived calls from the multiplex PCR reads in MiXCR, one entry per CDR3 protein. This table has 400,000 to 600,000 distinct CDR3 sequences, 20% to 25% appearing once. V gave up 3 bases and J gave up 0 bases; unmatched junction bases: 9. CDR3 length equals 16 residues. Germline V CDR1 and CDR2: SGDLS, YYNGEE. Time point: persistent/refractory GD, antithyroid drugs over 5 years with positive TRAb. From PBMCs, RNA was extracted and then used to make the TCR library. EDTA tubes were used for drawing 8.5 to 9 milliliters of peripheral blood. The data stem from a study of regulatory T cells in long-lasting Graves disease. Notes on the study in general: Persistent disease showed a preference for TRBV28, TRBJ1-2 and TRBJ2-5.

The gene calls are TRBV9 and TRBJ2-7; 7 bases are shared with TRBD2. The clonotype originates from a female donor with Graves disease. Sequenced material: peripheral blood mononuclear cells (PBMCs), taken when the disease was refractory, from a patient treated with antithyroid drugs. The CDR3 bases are TGTGCCAGCAGCGCAGCCGGTGGGGGGGGCTCCTACGAGCAGTACTTC. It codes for CASSAAGGGGSYEQYF.